Each of the 5 T cell receptor beta chains below was sequenced from the same sample in a study of blood T cell repertoires in COVID-19. TCRdb's table, derived via immunoSEQ multiplex PCR, lists solely in-frame clones and lacks some. The data hold over 250,000 clones, with roughly nine tenths observed a single time. The sample was peripheral blood. The source of these receptors is a woman under 40 with COVID-19, enrolled during active disease.

This rearrangement joins TRBV4-1 to TRBJ2-7; D call uncertain. The V end lost 3 bases, the J end lost 0 bases, and 9 bases lay between the germline ends. CDR1 and CDR2 (germline): MGHRA, YSYEKL. The CDR3 has 14 residues. CDR3 protein: CASSQARSSYEQYF. The CDR3 DNA reads as TGCGCCAGCAGCCAGGCTCGGAGCTCCTACGAGCAGTACTTC.

The chain has TRBV27 and TRBJ2-2; a weak D match, TRBD2 (6 bases). Looked up from germline, CDR1 is MNHEY and CDR2 is SMNVEV (reference sequence). There are 17 residues in the CDR3. With 6 bases removed from V and 3 bases from J, the gap between germline ends came to 20 bases. The CDR3 region is CASRPLGNGRDTGELFF. CDR3 in DNA: TGTGCCAGCAGGCCATTGGGTAACGGGAGAGACACCGGGGAGCTGTTTTTT.

This chain joins TRBV2 and TRBJ1-5; TRBD1 aligns across 7 bases. This CDR3 has 13 residues. Germline trimming cut 6 bases from V and 5 bases from J; bases unmatched to any gene: 4. Germline V gives CDR1 SNHLY, CDR2 FYNNEI. The CDR3 spells CASRQGSYQPQHF. As DNA, the CDR3 is TGTGCCAGCAGACAGGGGAGCTATCAGCCCCAGCATTTT.

This clone was counted once. The chain combines TRBV19 with TRBJ2-7; a possible D gene is TRBD1 (6 bases). V was pared by 7 bases and J by 0 bases, with 16 bases between. Germline-derived CDR1 and CDR2 are LNHDA and SQIVND (reference sequence). This CDR3 region has 15 residues. CDR3 coding DNA: TGTGCCAGTAAAAAGGGGGATTTGAGCTCCTACGAGCAGTACTTC. Residues: CASKKGDLSSYEQYF.

CDR3 loop: CSVRDSDDQPQHF. CDR3 coding DNA: TGCAGCGTCCGGGACAGCGACGATCAGCCCCAGCATTTT. The V call is TRBV29-1, the J call TRBJ1-5; 7 bases fit TRBD1. Germline assignment: CDR1 SQVTM and CDR2 ANQGSEA. The CDR3 spans 13 residues. V lost 6 bases, J lost 5 bases, and 7 bases stayed unmatched.